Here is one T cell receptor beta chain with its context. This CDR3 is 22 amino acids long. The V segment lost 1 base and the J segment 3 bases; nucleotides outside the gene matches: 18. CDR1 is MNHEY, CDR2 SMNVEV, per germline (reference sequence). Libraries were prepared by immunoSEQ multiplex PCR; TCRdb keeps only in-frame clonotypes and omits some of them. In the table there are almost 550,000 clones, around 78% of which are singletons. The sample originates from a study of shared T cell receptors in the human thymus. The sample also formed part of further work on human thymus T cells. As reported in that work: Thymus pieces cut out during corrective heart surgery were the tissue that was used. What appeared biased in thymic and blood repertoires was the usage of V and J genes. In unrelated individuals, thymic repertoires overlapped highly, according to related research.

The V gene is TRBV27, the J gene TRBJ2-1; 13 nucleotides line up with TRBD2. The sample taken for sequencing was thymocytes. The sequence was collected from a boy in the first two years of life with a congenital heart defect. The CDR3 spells CASSLYLADLGRLAGGYNEQFF. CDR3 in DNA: TGTGCCAGCAGTTTATACCTGGCGGATCTCGGCCGACTAGCGGGAGGCTACAATGAGCAGTTCTTC.